A selection of T cell receptor beta chains follows, all from one sample in a study of cytomegalovirus exposure and HLA in healthy donors. This table comes from immunoSEQ multiplex PCR, and its TCRdb copy is limited to in-frame clones, with some not included. The sample has 150,000 to 200,000 clones; approximately 74% are singletons. The sample taken for sequencing was PBMCs. These receptors came from a woman in her 30s in good health and CMV-seronegative. Each CDR3 is given with its conserved first and last residue. Fields, in order: CDR3 DNA, CDR3 protein, D gene, V gene, J gene, clone size. D genes are given only for firm matches. For some rows the clone size is stated as once, few or many, or as a class when expanded; others skip it.

DNA: TGTGCCAGCTCACCCGACAGGTCCTTGAACACTGAAGCTTTCTTT; CDR3: CASSPDRSLNTEAFF; D: NA; V: TRBV18; J: TRBJ1-1; size: few
DNA: TGTGCCAGCAGTTTAGGGGGAGGTTACGAAAAACTGTTTTTT; CDR3: CASSLGGGYEKLFF; D: NA; V: TRBV28; J: TRBJ1-4; size: NA
DNA: TGCGCCAGCAGCTCCTTGAGGGAGGGCCGATGTGAGCAGTACTTC; CDR3: CASSSLREGRCEQYF; D: TRBD2; V: TRBV5-1; J: TRBJ2-7; size: NA
DNA: TGTGCCAGCAGTACAGGGGAAAACTATGGCTACACCTTC; CDR3: CASSTGENYGYTF; D: TRBD1; V: TRBV27; J: TRBJ1-2; size: few
DNA: TGTGCCAGCAGCCAACCGGGACTAGATAACAATGAGCAGTTCTTC; CDR3: CASSQPGLDNNEQFF; D: TRBD2; V: TRBV4-2; J: TRBJ2-1; size: NA
DNA: TGTGCCAGCAGCCCTTGGACATCCGAAAAACTGTTTTTT; CDR3: CASSPWTSEKLFF; D: NA; V: TRBV5-6; J: TRBJ1-4; size: NA
DNA: TGCAGCGGCGAACAAGAGACCCAGTACTTC; CDR3: CSGEQETQYF; D: NA; V: TRBV29-1; J: TRBJ2-5; size: NA
DNA: TGTGCCAGCAGCTTGGGTAGCCCTGGAAACACCATATATTTT; CDR3: CASSLGSPGNTIYF; D: NA; V: TRBV5-6; J: TRBJ1-3; size: NA
DNA: TGTGCCATCAGTGAGGCCCTATGGAGCAATCAGCCCCAGCATTTT; CDR3: CAISEALWSNQPQHF; D: NA; V: TRBV10-3; J: TRBJ1-5; size: NA
DNA: TGTGCCTGGAGGGAACAGGGGGGAGGCGAGACCCAGTACTTC; CDR3: CAWREQGGGETQYF; D: TRBD1; V: TRBV30; J: TRBJ2-5; size: NA
DNA: TGTGCCAGCAGTGAACTCAGGGCAGGGTCGGGTGGCTACACCTTC; CDR3: CASSELRAGSGGYTF; D: NA; V: TRBV2; J: TRBJ1-2; size: NA